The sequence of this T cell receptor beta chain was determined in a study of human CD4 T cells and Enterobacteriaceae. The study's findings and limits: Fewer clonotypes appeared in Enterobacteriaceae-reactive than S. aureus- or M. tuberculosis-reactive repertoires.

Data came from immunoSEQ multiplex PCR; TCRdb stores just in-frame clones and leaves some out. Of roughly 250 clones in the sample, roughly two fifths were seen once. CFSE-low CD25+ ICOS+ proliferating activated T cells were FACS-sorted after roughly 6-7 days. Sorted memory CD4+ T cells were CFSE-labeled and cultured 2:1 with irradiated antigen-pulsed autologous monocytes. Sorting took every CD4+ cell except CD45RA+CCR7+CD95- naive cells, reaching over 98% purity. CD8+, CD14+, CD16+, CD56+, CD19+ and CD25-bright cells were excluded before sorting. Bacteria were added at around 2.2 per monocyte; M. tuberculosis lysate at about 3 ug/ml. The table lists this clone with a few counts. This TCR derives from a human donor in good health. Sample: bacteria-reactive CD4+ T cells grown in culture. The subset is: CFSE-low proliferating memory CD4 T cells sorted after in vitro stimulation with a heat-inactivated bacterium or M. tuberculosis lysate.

This CDR3 is CASSQGSGGAQHF. The CDR3 DNA reads as TGCGCCAGCAGCCAAGGCTCAGGGGGAGCCCAGCATTTT. V and J are TRBV4-3 and TRBJ1-5, with 7 bases fitting TRBD1. Germline V CDR1 and CDR2: LGHNA, YSLEER. The CDR3 loop spans 13 amino acids. J gave up 11 bases and V 1 base, and 5 bases lay outside the gene matches.